A single sample is the source of the 21 T cell receptor beta chains below, sequenced in a study of tumor and adjacent non-tumor tissue in lung cancer. RNA was extracted from bulk tissue without any cell sorting. TCRbeta libraries were built with three rounds of nested PCR, modified from ARM-PCR. TCRdb fed the multiplex PCR reads into MiXCR, producing one record per CDR3 protein. The table shows approximately 71,000 distinct CDR3 sequences, with 50% to 60% occurring only once. Sequencing was carried out using lung tumor tissue. All receptors derive from a man aged 45-65 years with non-small cell lung cancer.

Worth noting for this clonotype: With a much larger clone just one base away, this may be a read error. The conserved phenylalanine or tryptophan normally closing the CDR3 is absent here, so this likely arose from a read error. The J gene is TRBJ1-1, the V gene TRBV11-2, with 7 bases that match TRBD1. The germline CDR1 and CDR2 sequences are SGHAT and FQNNGV. Trimming removed 8 bases from V and 4 bases from J; junction bases left unmatched: 4. The CDR3 length is 12 residues. The CDR3 region is CASLDRITEAFI. The CDR3 nucleotides read TGTGCCAGCCTGGACAGGATCACTGAAGCTTTCATT.

Of note for this clonotype: A read error may account for a junction end that differs from germline. The DNA of the CDR3 is TGTGCCAGCAGCGAAGCAGGGGACAGTCAGCCCCGGCATTTT. This encodes CASSEAGDSQPRHF. The rearrangement links TRBV12-3 or TRBV12-4 to TRBJ1-5; the match to TRBD1 covers 7 bases. CDR3 length: 14 residues.

This clonotype came up a few times. One junction end disagrees with the germline gene, perhaps due to a read error. This chain links TRBV2 with TRBJ1-3; 7 positions match TRBD1. Germline-derived CDR1 and CDR2 are SNHLY and FYNNEI. CDR3 length: 18 residues. The CDR3 sequence is CASSEEGVQGFSGNTICF. The CDR3 DNA sequence: TGTGCCAGCAGTGAAGAGGGGGTACAGGGGTTCTCTGGAAACACCATATGTTTT.

Note on this clonotype: With a much larger clone just one base away, this may be a read error. Here the CDR3 DNA reads TGTGCCAGCAGCGTCTTTCCTTTGGGACAAGAGACCCAGTGCTTC. Its protein product is CASSVFPLGQETQCF. The chain couples TRBV5-6 to TRBJ2-5; TRBD1 is a possible D gene (6 bases). The CDR3 has 15 amino acids. In germline, CDR1 is SGHDT, CDR2 YYEEEE. Looking up the rest from reference TRBV5-6 and TRBJ2-5 gives the full variable domain: DAGVTQSPTHLIKTRGQQVTLRCSPKSGHDTVSWYQQALGQGPQFIFQYYEEEERQRGNFPDRFSGHQFPNYSSELNVNALLLGDSALYLCASSVFPLGQETQCFGPGTRLLVL.

This clonotype was seen more than once but under ten times. A much larger clone lies one base from this, so it may be a read error. The chain links TRBV29-1 to TRBJ1-3; D gene ambiguous. The CDR3 sequence is 14 residues long. Germline V gene sequence: CDR1 SQVTM, CDR2 ANQGSEA. The CDR3 nucleotides are TGCAGCGTGAGTGGTATGAGCTCTGGAATCACCATATATTTT. It translates to CSVSGMSSGITIYF.

This clonotype has ten or more counts. The genes are TRBV6-1 and TRBJ1-4; no clear D gene. Trimming pared 4 bases from V and 8 bases from J, leaving 11 bases between. The CDR3 runs to 13 residues. Germline V gene data show CDR1 as MNHNS and CDR2 as SASEGT. The CDR3: CASSGWEKEKLFF. CDR3 coding DNA: TGTGCCAGCAGTGGCTGGGAAAAGGAAAAACTGTTTTTT.

Comments on this clonotype: Germline and junction disagree at one end, which may indicate a read error. V and J are TRBV11-2 and TRBJ1-5, with D hard to call. CDR3 length: 14 residues. Germline V gene sequence: CDR1 SGHAT, CDR2 FQNNGV. This CDR3 is CASSRRAVNQPQHF. The CDR3 DNA follows: TGTGCCAGCAGCCGAAGGGCGGTCAATCAGCCCCAACATTTT.

This clonotype came up a few times. The chain recombines TRBV5-8 with TRBJ1-2, with 7 positions matching TRBD1. This CDR3 has 16 amino acids. The junction had 7 bases not matched to a gene; V was cut back by 0 bases and J by 2 bases. Looked up from germline, CDR1 is SGHTS and CDR2 is YDEGEE. CDR3 nucleotide sequence: TGTGCCAGCAGCTTGGATTTTGGACAGGTGAACTATGGCTACACCTTC. Amino acid sequence: CASSLDFGQVNYGYTF. Combining the CDR3 with reference TRBV5-8 and TRBJ1-2 gives the whole variable domain EAGVTQSPTHLIKTRGQQATLRCSPISGHTSVYWYQQALGLGLQFLLWYDEGEERNRGNFPPRFSGRQFPNYSSELNVNALELEDSALYLCASSLDFGQVNYGYTFGSGTRLTVV.

On this clonotype: A junction end diverges from the germline sequence, so it may reflect a read error. CDR3 amino acids: CANSLAGQALNEQFF. In nucleotides, the CDR3 is TGTGCCAACAGCCTAGCAGGCCAGGCTCTCAATGAGCAGTTCTTC. The genes are TRBV11-3 and TRBJ2-1; maybe TRBD2 (5 bases). Germline lookup yields CDR1 SGHNT and CDR2 YENEEA. The CDR3 totals 15 residues.

This clonotype was counted many times. The chain employs TRBV28 and TRBJ2-7; D may correspond to TRBD1 or TRBD2 (5 bases each). Germline lookup yields CDR1 MDHEN and CDR2 SYDVKM. The CDR3 is made up of 12 amino acids. Trimming shortened V by 5 bases and J by 12 bases, and 17 bases separated the two germline ends. The CDR3 nucleotides are TGTGCCAGCAGTACATCGGGGCACTACGCGTACTTC. Translation: CASSTSGHYAYF.

A remark on this clonotype: Its ends do not fully match the called genes, so a read error is possible. The chain recombines TRBV6-6 with TRBJ2-6, with TRBD1 as a possible D gene (6 bases). There are 17 residues in the CDR3. Germline-derived CDR1 and CDR2 are MNHNY and SVGAGI (reference sequence). The CDR3 sequence: CASSLTQGRPWANVLTF. CDR3 DNA: TGTGCCAGCAGTTTGACCCAGGGGCGGCCTTGGGCCAATGTCCTGACTTTC.

Remarks on this clonotype: One junction end does not reproduce the germline sequence, and a read error may be involved. The chain employs TRBV11-3 and TRBJ2-5; 7 nucleotides match TRBD2. The CDR3 contains 17 residues. CDR1 is SGHNT, CDR2 YENEEA, per germline. DNA of the CDR3: TGTACCAGCAGCTTATCGGCTAGCGGAGGTTTACATGAGACCCAGTACTTC. Protein sequence: CTSSLSASGGLHETQYF.

Ten or more counts support this clonotype. This chain links TRBV4-2 with TRBJ2-7; the D gene is possibly TRBD1 (5 bases). The CDR3 is made up of 14 amino acids. Germline V CDR1 and CDR2: LGHNA, YNFKEQ. Between the trimmed V and J ends, which lost 4 bases and 3 bases, there was a span of 13 bases. The chain's CDR3 is CASSRGSGIYEQYF. CDR3 nucleotide sequence: TGTGCCAGCAGCCGAGGATCAGGGATCTACGAGCAGTACTTC.

The count of this clonotype is one. At one end the junction does not follow the germline gene, possibly because of a read error. The chain is built from TRBV6-5 and TRBJ1-5, with 9 bases lining up with TRBD1. Germline CDR1 and CDR2: MNHEY and SVGAGI. The CDR3 covers 15 residues. The CDR3 coding sequence is TGTGCCAGCAGGGAGACAGGGGGTCTCAGTCAGTCCCAGCATTTT. Its translation: CASRETGGLSQSQHF.

The chain is built from TRBV19 and TRBJ1-1; 7 nucleotides align to TRBD1. The CDR3 is made up of 16 amino acids. The V segment lost 6 bases and the J segment 7 bases; nucleotides outside the gene matches: 17. Germline assignment: CDR1 LNHDA and CDR2 SQIVND (reference sequence). CDR3 sequence (DNA): TGTGCCAGTAGATTGACAGGGAGTACGCAAGAGCGTGAAGCTTTCTTT. As protein: CASRLTGSTQEREAFF.

This clonotype showed up just once. A read error may explain this, as a much larger clone is one base away. The CDR3 DNA is TGTGCCAGCAGTTACTCGCGTAGTACTAACTATGGCTACACCTTC. Its protein is CASSYSRSTNYGYTF. The chain joins TRBV6-5 to TRBJ1-2; D is ambiguous. Germline CDR1 reads MNHEY; CDR2 reads SVGAGI. This CDR3 comprises 15 residues. V lost 0 bases to trimming and J lost 0 bases, with 8 bases between them.

This clonotype counts as medium-sized. The rearrangement joins TRBV7-9 to TRBJ1-2; D might be TRBD1 (6 bases). Trimming took 2 bases from V and 5 from J, leaving 9 bases between them. The germline V gene has CDR1 SEHNR and CDR2 FQNEAQ (reference sequence). This CDR3 region has 13 residues. The CDR3 loop reads CASSLRGYYGYTF. In nucleotides, the CDR3 is TGTGCCAGCAGCTTAAGGGGGTATTATGGCTACACCTTC.

About this clonotype: A single base separates this from a much larger clone, so it may be a read error. The V gene is TRBV29-1, the J gene TRBJ2-3; TRBD2 agrees at 10 bases. The CDR3 is made up of 13 amino acids. Germline CDR1 reads SQVTM; CDR2 reads ANQGSEA. Germline trimming cut 5 bases from V and 5 bases from J; bases unmatched to any gene: 4. The CDR3: CSVTSGDKDTQYF. CDR3 DNA: TGCAGCGTTACTAGCGGGGACAAAGATACGCAGTATTTT.

On this clonotype itself: One base away lies a much larger clone, so this may be a sequencing read error. J is TRBJ2-7 and V is TRBV7-9; perhaps D is TRBD1 or TRBD2 (6 bases each). The CDR3 runs to 14 residues. The germline V gene encodes CDR1 SEHNR and CDR2 FQNEAQ (reference sequence). CDR3 coding DNA: TGTGCCAGCAGCTTAGATGGGGGGCCCCACGAGCGGTACTTC. It yields the protein CASSLDGGPHERYF.

This clonotype was picked up many times. This chain joins TRBV20-1 and TRBJ2-7; TRBD1 matches at 8 bases. V shed 6 bases, J shed 3 bases, and the junction held 4 bases outside the gene matches. Germline V gives CDR1 DFQATT, CDR2 SNEGSKA (reference sequence). This CDR3 has 12 residues. The CDR3 region has the DNA TGCAGTGCCAAGACAGGGGACTACGAGCAGTACTTC. This translates into CSAKTGDYEQYF.

Concerning this clonotype itself: A much larger clone differs from this one at a single base, so this may be a read error. The rearrangement links TRBV6-6 to TRBJ1-1, with 7 positions matching TRBD1. The germline CDR1 and CDR2 sequences are MNHNY and SVGAGI (reference sequence). The CDR3 runs 11 residues. CDR3 loop: CAGGRNTEAVF. The CDR3 coding sequence is TGTGCAGGGGGCCGGAACACTGAAGCTGTCTTT.